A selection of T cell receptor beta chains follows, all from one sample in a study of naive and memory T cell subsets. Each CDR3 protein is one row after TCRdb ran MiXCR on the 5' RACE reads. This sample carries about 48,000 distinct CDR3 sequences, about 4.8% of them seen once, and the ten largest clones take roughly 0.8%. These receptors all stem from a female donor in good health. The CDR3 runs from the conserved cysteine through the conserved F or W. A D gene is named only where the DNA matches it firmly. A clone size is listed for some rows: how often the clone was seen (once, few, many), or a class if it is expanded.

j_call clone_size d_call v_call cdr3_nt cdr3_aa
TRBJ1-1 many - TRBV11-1 TGTGCCAGCAGCTTAGTAAGGGGAGCGGGAAACACTGAAGCTTTCTTT CASSLVRGAGNTEAFF
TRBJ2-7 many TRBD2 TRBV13 TGTGCCAGCAGCTTAAGGCGGGAGTATTCCTACGAGCAGTACTTC CASSLRREYSYEQYF
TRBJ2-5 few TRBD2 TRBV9 TGTGCCAGCAGCGTAGACGGACTAGCGGGAGCGTTGGAGACCCAGTACTTC CASSVDGLAGALETQYF
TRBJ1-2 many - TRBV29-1 - CSVGSGTPIF
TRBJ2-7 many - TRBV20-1 TGCAGTGCCGAGGGGCCGCGACCGATATACGAGCAGTACTTC CSAEGPRPIYEQYF
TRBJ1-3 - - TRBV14 TGTGCCAGCGGAAAGGGAAGGTCTTTTGGAAACACCATATATTTT CASGKGRSFGNTIYF
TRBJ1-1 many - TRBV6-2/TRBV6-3 TGTGCCAGCACCCCCTTTAGGCAGGGCAGTGCGAACACTGAAGCTTTCTTT CASTPFRQGSANTEAFF
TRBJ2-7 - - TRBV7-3 TGTGCCAGCAGCTTAAACACCGCCTCCGAGCAGTACTTC CASSLNTASEQYF
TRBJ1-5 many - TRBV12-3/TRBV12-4 TGTGCCAGCAGTTTCGGGAGGCAGCCCCAGCATTTT CASSFGRQPQHF
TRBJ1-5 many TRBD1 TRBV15 TGTGCCACCAGCAGAGTTCAGGGGGGGGATCAGCCCCAGCATTTT CATSRVQGGDQPQHF
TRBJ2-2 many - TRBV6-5 TGTGCCAGCCTGGGCGAGGCCGGGGAGCTGTTTTTT CASLGEAGELFF
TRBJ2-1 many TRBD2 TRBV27 TGTGCCAGCAGTTTGTTGGGAGGGGACTCCTACAATGAGCAGTTCTTC CASSLLGGDSYNEQFF
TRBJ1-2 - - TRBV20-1 TGCAGTGTTAGCAGTGTCCCCTACACCTTC CSVSSVPYTF
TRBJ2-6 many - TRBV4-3 TGCGCCAGCAGCCAAGCAGCAGGGGCCAACGTCCTGACTTTC CASSQAAGANVLTF
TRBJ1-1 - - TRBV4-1 TGCGCCAGCAGCCCGCGGGGTCCACAGAGCACTGAAGCTTTCTTT CASSPRGPQSTEAFF
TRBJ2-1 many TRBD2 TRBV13 TGTGCCAGCAGCCCTGGACTAGCGGGAGGGCTATTTCTTCACAATGAGCAGTTCTTC CASSPGLAGGLFLHNEQFF
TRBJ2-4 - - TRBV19 TGTGCCAGTAGCAATCAGGGTTTGTTGGCCAAAAACATTCAGTACTTC CASSNQGLLAKNIQYF
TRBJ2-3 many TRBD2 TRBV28 TGTGCCAGCAGACTAGCGGGAGACCCAGATACGCAGTATTTT CASRLAGDPDTQYF
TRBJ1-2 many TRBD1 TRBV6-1 TGTGCCAGCAGTGACCCAGGGGGCCGGAACTATGGCTACACCTTC CASSDPGGRNYGYTF
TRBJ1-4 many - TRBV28 TGTGCCAGCAGTTCGCCAGGGGCGCTAAGGTCCAGTGGTGAAAAACTGTTTTTT CASSSPGALRSSGEKLFF
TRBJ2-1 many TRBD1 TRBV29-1 TGCAGCGTTGATTCCAGGGGGCTAAATGAGCAGTTCTTC CSVDSRGLNEQFF
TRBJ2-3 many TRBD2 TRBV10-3 TGTGCCATCAGTGATCTGGGACTAGCGCTTAGCACAGATACGCAGTATTTT CAISDLGLALSTDTQYF
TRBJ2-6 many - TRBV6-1 TGTGCCAGCAGGGATCCGGGACGGTGGGATTCGGGGGCCAACGTCCTGACTTTC CASRDPGRWDSGANVLTF
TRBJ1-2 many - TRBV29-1 TGCAGCGTTGAAAATAGAGTCTATGGCTACACCTTC CSVENRVYGYTF
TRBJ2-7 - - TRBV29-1 TGCAGCGCCCAGAGGCAGCCAGGTCCTTTCTACGAGCAGTACTTC CSAQRQPGPFYEQYF
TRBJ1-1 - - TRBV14 TGTGCCAGCAGCCTCGAGATTGGTGAAGCTTTCTTT CASSLEIGEAFF
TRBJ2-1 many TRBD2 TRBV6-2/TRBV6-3 TGTGCCAGCAAGAACCGCCGGGACTACTCACACAATGAGCAGTTCTTC CASKNRRDYSHNEQFF
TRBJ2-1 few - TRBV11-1 TGTGCCAGCAGCTTATTGGGTGATGAGCAGTTCTTC CASSLLGDEQFF
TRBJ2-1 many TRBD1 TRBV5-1 TGCGCCAGCAGCCTGGCCAGGGGGCGCGGGAATGAGCAGTTCTTC CASSLARGRGNEQFF
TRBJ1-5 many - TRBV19 TGTGCCAGTACCCCCGAAGGGGGTAGTCAGCCCCAGCATTTT CASTPEGGSQPQHF
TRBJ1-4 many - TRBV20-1 TGCAGTGCTAGGAATCGGGGCAGGCGGTCTGAAAAACTGTTTTTT CSARNRGRRSEKLFF
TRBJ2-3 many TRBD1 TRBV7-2 TGTGCCAGCAGCTTTGACAGGGCTACAGATACGCAGTATTTT CASSFDRATDTQYF
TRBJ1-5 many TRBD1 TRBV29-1 TGCAGCGTTGAGGGACAGTTCGGACAGCCCCAGCATTTT CSVEGQFGQPQHF
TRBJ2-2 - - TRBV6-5 TGTGCCAGCAGTTACGAGGGGTTAAGCACCGGGGAGCTGTTTTTT CASSYEGLSTGELFF
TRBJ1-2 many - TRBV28 TGTGCCAGCAAGTTTCCCGGGTCGAACTATGGCTACACCTTC CASKFPGSNYGYTF
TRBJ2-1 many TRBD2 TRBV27 TGTGCCAGCAGTTTCAGAGCGGGGAACTACAATGAGCAGTTCTTC CASSFRAGNYNEQFF
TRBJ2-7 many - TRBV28 TGTGCCAGCAGTTTTGTGCAGGGAATATATCTGGAGCAGTACTTC CASSFVQGIYLEQYF
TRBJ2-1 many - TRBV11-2 TGTGCCAGCAGCTTAGAGGGAGCGGGCCTGCCCTACAATGAGCAGTTCTTC CASSLEGAGLPYNEQFF
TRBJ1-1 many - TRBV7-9 TGTGCCAGCAGCTTACAGCAGGGTTGGACTGAAGCTTTCTTT CASSLQQGWTEAFF
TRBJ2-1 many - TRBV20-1 TGCAGTGCTAGAGGCACGGGGAGAGGGAATGAGCAGTTCTTC CSARGTGRGNEQFF
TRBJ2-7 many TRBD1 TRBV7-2 TGTGCCAGCAGCTCCGGGACAGGGGGCTGGGAGCAGTACTTC CASSSGTGGWEQYF
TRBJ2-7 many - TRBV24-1 TGTGCCACCGCAAGTAAACAGGGTATCGCCTACGAGCAGTACTTC CATASKQGIAYEQYF
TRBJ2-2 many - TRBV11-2 TGTGCCAGCAGCGCTTCCATCGGGGGCGGGAGTGTGTACACCGGGGAGCTGTTTTTT CASSASIGGGSVYTGELFF
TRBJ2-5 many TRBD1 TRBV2 TGTGCCAGCAGTTTGGACAGGGGGAAAGAGACCCAGTACTTC CASSLDRGKETQYF
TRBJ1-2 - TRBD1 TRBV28 TGTGCCAGCAGTCCCAGGGGGACAGGGGGCGCCGGCTACACCTTC CASSPRGTGGAGYTF
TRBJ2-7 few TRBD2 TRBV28 TGTGCCAGCAGCCAGACTAGCGGAGGCTCCTACGAGCAGTACTTC CASSQTSGGSYEQYF
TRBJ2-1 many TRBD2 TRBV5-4 TGTGCCAGCAGCTTGGAAGCGGGGGGGGACAATGAGCAGTTCTTC CASSLEAGGDNEQFF
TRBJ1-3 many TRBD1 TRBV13 TGTGCCAGCAGCCACGGACAGGGCCCTGGAAACACCATATATTTT CASSHGQGPGNTIYF
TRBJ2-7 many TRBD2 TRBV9 TGTGCCAGCAGCGTTGGGGGAGGGCCCAGCCACGAGCAGTACTTC CASSVGGGPSHEQYF
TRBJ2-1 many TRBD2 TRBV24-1 TGTGCCACCAGTGACTACGGGACTAGCGGGAGCTATGAGCAGTTCTTC CATSDYGTSGSYEQFF
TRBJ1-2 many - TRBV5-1 TGCGCCAGCAGCTTGGAGACAGGCTATGGCTACACCTTC CASSLETGYGYTF